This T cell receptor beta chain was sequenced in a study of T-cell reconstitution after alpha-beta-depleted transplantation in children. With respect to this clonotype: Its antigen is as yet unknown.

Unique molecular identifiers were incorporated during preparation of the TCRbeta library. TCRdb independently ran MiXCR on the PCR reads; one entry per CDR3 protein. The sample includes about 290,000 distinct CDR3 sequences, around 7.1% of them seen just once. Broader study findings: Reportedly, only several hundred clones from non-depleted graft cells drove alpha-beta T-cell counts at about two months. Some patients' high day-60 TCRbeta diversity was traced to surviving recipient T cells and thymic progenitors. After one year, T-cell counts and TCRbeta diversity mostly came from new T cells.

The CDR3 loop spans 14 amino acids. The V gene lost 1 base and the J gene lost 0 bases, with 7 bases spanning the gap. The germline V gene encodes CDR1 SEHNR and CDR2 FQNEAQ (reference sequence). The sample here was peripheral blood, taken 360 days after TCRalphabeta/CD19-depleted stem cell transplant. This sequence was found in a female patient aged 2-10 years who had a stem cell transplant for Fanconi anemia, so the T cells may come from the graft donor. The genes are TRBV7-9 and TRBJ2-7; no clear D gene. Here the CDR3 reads CASSLGAFSYEQYF. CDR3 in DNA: TGTGCCAGCAGCTTAGGGGCTTTCTCCTACGAGCAGTACTTC.